The clone carrying this T cell receptor beta chain appeared a few times. The antigen is undetermined. This specimen belongs to a study of blood T cells in healthy people across ages. Points from the study as a whole: Diversity was estimated from one million T cells, and these estimates were considered underestimates. Both higher diversity and more naive CD4+ cells marked long-lived donors when set against aged donors.

Trimming stripped 8 bases from V and 0 bases from J, with 15 bases between. Germline CDR1 is MNHNS and CDR2 is SASEGT. The CDR3 spans 15 residues. Using a J-beta primer mix together with a sample-barcoded 5' primer, a second PCR was run for roughly 6 to 12 cycles. A template-switch adaptor that had 12 random nucleotides put a tag on each cDNA molecule. TCRdb re-called the 5' RACE reads with MiXCR, one entry per CDR3 protein. The data contain 1.5 million to 1.8 million distinct CDR3 sequences, about 45% of them singletons. This chain connects TRBV6-1 to TRBJ2-3, with TRBD2 as a possible D gene (6 bases). This sequence was found in a young woman in good health. Sample: blood. The CDR3 sequence: CASAPSGGSTDTQYF. The DNA for the CDR3 is TGTGCCAGCGCCCCATCCGGGGGAAGCACAGATACGCAGTATTTT.